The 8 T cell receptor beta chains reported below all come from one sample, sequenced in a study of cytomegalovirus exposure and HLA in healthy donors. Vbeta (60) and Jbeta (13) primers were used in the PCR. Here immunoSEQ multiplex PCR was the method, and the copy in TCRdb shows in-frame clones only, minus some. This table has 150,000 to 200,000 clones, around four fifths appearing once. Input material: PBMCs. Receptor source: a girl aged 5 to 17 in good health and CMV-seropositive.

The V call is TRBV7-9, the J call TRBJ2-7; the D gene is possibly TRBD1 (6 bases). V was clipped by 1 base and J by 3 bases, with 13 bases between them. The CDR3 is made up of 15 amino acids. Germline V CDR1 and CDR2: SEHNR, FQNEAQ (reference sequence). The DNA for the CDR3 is TGTGCCAGCAGCTTAGTTGGAGACAGGATCTACGAGCAGTACTTC. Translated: CASSLVGDRIYEQYF.

For the CDR3, the DNA is TGTGCTAGTGGTTCTAACCCTTGGGACAGGGAAATCTATGGCTACACCTTC. This encodes CASGSNPWDREIYGYTF. The J gene is TRBJ1-2, the V gene TRBV12-5, with 9 positions matching TRBD1. Germline CDR1 and CDR2: LGHNT and FRNRAP. The CDR3 spans 17 residues. Trimming took 4 bases from V and 4 from J; bases not matched to a gene: 13.

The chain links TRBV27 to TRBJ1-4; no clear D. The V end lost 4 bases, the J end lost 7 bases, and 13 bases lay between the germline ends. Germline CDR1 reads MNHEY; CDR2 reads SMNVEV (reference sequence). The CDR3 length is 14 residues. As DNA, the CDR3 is TGTGCCAGCAGTTGGGTAGGAGGTTCTGAAAAACTGTTTTTT. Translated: CASSWVGGSEKLFF.

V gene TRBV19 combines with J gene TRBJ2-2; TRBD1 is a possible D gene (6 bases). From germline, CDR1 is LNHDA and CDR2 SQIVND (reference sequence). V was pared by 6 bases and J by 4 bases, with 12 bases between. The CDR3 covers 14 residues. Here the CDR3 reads CASRDGQFTGELFF. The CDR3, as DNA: TGTGCCAGTAGAGACGGACAGTTCACCGGGGAGCTGTTTTTT.

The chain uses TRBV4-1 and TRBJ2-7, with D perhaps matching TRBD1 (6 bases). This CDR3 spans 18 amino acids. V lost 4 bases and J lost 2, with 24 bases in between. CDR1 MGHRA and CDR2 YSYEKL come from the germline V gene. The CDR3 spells CASSLSPPIRTVPYEQYF. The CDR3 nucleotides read TGCGCCAGCAGCCTCTCCCCCCCCATTAGGACAGTTCCCTACGAGCAGTACTTC.

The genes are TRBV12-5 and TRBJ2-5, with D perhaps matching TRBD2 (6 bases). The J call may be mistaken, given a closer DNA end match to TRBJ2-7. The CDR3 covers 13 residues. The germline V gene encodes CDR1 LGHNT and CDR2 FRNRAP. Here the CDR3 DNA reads TGTGCTAGTCGATCGGCGGGGCTCTACGAGCAGTACTTC. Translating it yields CASRSAGLYEQYF.

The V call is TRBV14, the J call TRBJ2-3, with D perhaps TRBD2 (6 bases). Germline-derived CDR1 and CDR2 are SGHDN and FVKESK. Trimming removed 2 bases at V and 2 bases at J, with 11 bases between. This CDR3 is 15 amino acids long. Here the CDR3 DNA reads TGTGCCAGCAGCCAACGGGAGACCTCCACAGATACGCAGTATTTT. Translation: CASSQRETSTDTQYF.

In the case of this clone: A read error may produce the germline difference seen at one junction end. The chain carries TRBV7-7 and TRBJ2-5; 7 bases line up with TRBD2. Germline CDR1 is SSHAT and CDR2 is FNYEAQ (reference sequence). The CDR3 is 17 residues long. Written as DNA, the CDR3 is TGTGCTAGCAGCTTATCTTCGGGGTACGGGAGGACAGAGACCCAGTACTTC. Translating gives CASSLSSGYGRTETQYF.